The rows below give T cell receptor beta chains drawn from one sample of a study of T cell repertoires in cytomegalovirus infection. In TCRdb, the reads were re-called with MiXCR into one record per CDR3 protein. The sample contains some 940,000 distinct CDR3 sequences, around 32% of which appear only once. Their antigen targets remain unknown. The material sequenced was cultured CD8+ T cells from PBMCs, taken from culture after CMV antigen stimulation. The receptors were gathered from a human donor in good health (CMV status not recorded). Some clones in this sample may be carry-over from other donors' samples. Each CDR3 is given with its conserved first and last residue. Each record gives: D gene, J gene, clone size, V gene, CDR3 protein, CDR3 DNA. A D gene is named only where the DNA matches it firmly. Clone size is given for some rows only: seen once, a few or many times, or a class if the clone is expanded.

>.|TRBJ2-3|.|TRBV4-1
CASSPEEPADTQYF
TGCGCCAGCAGCCCTGAGGAGCCCGCAGATACGCAGTATTTT
>TRBD2|TRBJ2-3|.|TRBV6-6
CASSYPSSGGARDTQYF
TGTGCCAGCAGTTACCCATCCAGCGGGGGGGCCCGGGATACGCAGTATTTT
>.|TRBJ2-3|.|TRBV4-3
CASSQDYKETDTQYF
TGCGCCAGCAGCCAAGATTACAAGGAAACAGATACGCAGTATTTT
>.|TRBJ1-5|.|TRBV4-1
CTSSLPGDNQPQHF
TGCACCAGCAGCCTCCCGGGGGATAATCAGCCCCAGCATTTT
>TRBD2|TRBJ2-1|.|TRBV7-9
CASSSRTSGGLWNEQFF
TGTGCCAGCAGCTCCCGGACTAGCGGGGGGTTGTGGAATGAGCAGTTCTTC
>TRBD1|TRBJ1-2|.|TRBV7-6
CASSAMAGGNYGYTF
TGTGCCAGCAGCGCAATGGCAGGGGGAAACTATGGCTACACCTTC
>.|TRBJ1-5|.|TRBV6-1
CASSEGQRRNQPQHF
TGTGCCAGCAGTGAAGGACAGCGACGGAATCAGCCCCAGCATTTT
>TRBD1|TRBJ2-5|.|TRBV6-1
CASSEGSGDRVSETQYF
TGTGCCAGCAGTGAAGGGTCGGGGGACAGGGTTTCGGAGACCCAGTACTTC
>.|TRBJ2-6|many|TRBV7-9
CASSSQKVKKDTSTTPSGANVLTF
TGTGCCAGCAGCTCCCAAAAGGTGAAGAAGGATACTTCTACCACACCCTCTGGGGCCAACGTCCTGACTTTC
>TRBD1|TRBJ1-6|many|TRBV6-2/TRBV6-3
CASKIRRDSYSPLHF
TGTGCCAGCAAAATTCGTCGGGACAGCTATTCACCCCTCCACTTT
>TRBD1|TRBJ1-2|many|TRBV7-8
CASSLVRQGAMDGYTF
TGTGCCAGCAGCTTAGTCCGACAGGGGGCAATGGATGGCTACACCTTC
>.|TRBJ2-1|few|TRBV4-2
CASSQDRGWEQFF
TGTGCCAGCAGCCAAGATCGGGGCTGGGAGCAGTTCTTC
>TRBD1|TRBJ2-7|once|TRBV12-3/TRBV12-4
CASSLWGQGFDEQYF
TGTGCCAGCAGTTTGTGGGGACAGGGGTTTGACGAGCAGTACTTC
>.|TRBJ1-1|few|TRBV6-1
CASPLPPRGTEAFF
TGTGCCAGCCCTCTACCCCCCCGGGGCACTGAAGCTTTCTTT
>.|TRBJ1-2|.|TRBV7-9
CASSFGQANYGYTF
TGTGCCAGCAGCTTCGGACAAGCGAACTATGGCTACACCTTC
>.|TRBJ1-1|many|TRBV11-3
CASSYSFGTEAFF
TGTGCCAGCAGCTACTCTTTCGGGACTGAAGCTTTCTTT
>.|TRBJ2-2|few|TRBV4-3
CASSHLQTGELFF
TGCGCCAGCAGCCATCTACAGACCGGGGAGCTGTTTTTT
>.|TRBJ1-6|few|TRBV27
CASRRSESPLHF
TGTGCCAGCAGGAGATCCGAATCACCCCTCCACTTT